The present T cell receptor (beta chain) was sequenced within a study of blood T cell repertoires in COVID-19. Study as a whole: Italy, Spain and the United States were the sources of the convalescent and acute COVID-19 samples. The analysed material was cDNA or gDNA that came from T cells, B-cell-depleted T cells, or PBMCs.

In the source study's methods: Estimates of nucleated cell counts were drawn from the amplification of reference gene primers. This table comes from immunoSEQ multiplex PCR, and its TCRdb copy is limited to in-frame clones, with some not included. V, J and clone size are those of that table, while D and trimming were read from the DNA. Among about 110,000 clones listed, 76% were seen once. This CDR3 comprises 19 residues. In germline, CDR1 is SNHLY, CDR2 FYNNEI. With 5 bases clipped from V and 4 bases from J, the junction kept 18 bases outside the gene matches. The TCR sequence derives from a woman older than 75 with acute or convalescent COVID-19. The sample comprised peripheral blood. This chain joins TRBV2 and TRBJ2-2; 8 bases are a match to TRBD2. For the CDR3, the DNA is TGTGCCAGCAGTCGAGAGGGTGTCGGCGCGGGAGGAGGCACCGGGGAGCTGTTTTTT. It is translated as CASSREGVGAGGGTGELFF.